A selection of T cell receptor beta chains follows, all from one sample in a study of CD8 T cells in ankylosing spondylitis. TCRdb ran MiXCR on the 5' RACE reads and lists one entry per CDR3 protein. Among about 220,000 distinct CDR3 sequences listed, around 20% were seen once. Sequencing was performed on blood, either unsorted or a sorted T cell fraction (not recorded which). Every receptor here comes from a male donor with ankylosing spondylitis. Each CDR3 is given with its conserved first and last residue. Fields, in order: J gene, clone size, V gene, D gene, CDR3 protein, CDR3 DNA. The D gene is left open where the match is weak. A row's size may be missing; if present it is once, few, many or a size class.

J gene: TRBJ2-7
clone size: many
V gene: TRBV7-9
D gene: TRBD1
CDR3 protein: CASSPQTGYEQYF
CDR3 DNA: TGTGCCAGCAGCCCCCAGACAGGGTACGAGCAGTACTTC

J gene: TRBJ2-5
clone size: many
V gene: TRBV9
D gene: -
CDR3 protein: CASSVESSQETQYF
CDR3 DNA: TGTGCCAGCAGCGTAGAGTCTAGTCAAGAGACCCAGTACTTC

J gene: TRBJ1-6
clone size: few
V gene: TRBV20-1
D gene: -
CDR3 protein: CSARDWLEVDYNSPLHF
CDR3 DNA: TGCAGTGCTAGAGATTGGTTAGAGGTAGACTATAATTCACCCCTCCACTTT

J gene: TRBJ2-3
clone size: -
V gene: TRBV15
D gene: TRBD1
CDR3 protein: CATSRDPGQSTDTQYF
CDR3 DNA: TGTGCCACCAGCAGAGATCCGGGACAGAGCACAGATACGCAGTATTTT

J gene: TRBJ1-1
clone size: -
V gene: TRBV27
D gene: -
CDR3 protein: CASSPHEAHLGTTWGNTEAFF
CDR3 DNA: TGTGCCAGCAGTCCACATGAGGCCCATTTAGGTACAACTTGGGGAAACACTGAAGCTTTCTTT

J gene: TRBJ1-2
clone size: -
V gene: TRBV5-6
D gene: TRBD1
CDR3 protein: CASSPGQSNYGYTF
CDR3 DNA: TGTGCCAGCAGCCCGGGACAGTCTAACTATGGCTACACCTTC

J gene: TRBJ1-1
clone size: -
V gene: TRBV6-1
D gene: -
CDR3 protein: CASPQGFGDTEAFF
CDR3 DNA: TGTGCCTCCCCACAGGGTTTTGGGGATACTGAAGCTTTCTTT

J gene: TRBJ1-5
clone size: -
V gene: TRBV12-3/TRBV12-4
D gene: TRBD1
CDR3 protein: CASPTSGTGTSPQHF
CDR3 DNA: TGTGCCAGCCCAACTTCCGGGACAGGGACATCGCCCCAGCATTTT

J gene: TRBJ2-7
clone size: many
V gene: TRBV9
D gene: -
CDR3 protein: CASSETGIAEQYF
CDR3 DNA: TGTGCCAGCAGCGAAACAGGGATCGCCGAGCAGTACTTC

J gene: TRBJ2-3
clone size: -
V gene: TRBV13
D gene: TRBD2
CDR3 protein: CASSLRWTSGGEDTQYF
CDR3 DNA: TGTGCCAGCAGCCTCCGCTGGACTAGCGGGGGGGAAGATACGCAGTATTTT

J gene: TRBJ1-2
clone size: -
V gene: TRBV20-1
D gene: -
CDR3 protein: CSARESGDGYTF
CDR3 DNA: TGCAGTGCTAGAGAATCAGGGGATGGCTACACCTTC

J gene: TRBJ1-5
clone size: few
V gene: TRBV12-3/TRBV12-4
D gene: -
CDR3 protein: CASSSQTGSNQPQHF
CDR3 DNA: TGTGCCAGCAGTTCGCAAACAGGGAGCAATCAGCCCCAGCATTTT

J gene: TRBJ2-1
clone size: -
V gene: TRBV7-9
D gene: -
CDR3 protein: CASSISGSSSYNEQFF
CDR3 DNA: TGTGCCAGCAGCATATCAGGGAGCAGCTCCTACAATGAGCAGTTCTTC

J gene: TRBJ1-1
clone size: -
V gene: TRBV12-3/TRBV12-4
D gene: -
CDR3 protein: CASSLIFPEAFF
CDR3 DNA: TGTGCCAGCAGTTTAATATTCCCTGAAGCTTTCTTT

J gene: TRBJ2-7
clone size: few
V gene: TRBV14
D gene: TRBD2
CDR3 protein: CASSKASGPSYEQYF
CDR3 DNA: TGTGCCAGCAGCAAGGCTAGCGGGCCTTCCTACGAGCAGTACTTC

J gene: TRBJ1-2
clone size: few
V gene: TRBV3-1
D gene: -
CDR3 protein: CASSQETGTVDGYTF
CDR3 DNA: TGTGCCAGCAGCCAAGAAACCGGGACGGTTGATGGCTACACCTTC

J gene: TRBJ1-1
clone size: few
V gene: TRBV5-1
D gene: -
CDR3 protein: CASSWQGNEAFF
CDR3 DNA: TGCGCCAGCAGCTGGCAGGGAAATGAAGCTTTCTTT

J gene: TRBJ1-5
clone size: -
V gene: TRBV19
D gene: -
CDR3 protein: CASSPDLGENQPQHF
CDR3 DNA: TGTGCCAGTAGTCCAGATCTTGGGGAAAATCAGCCCCAGCATTTT

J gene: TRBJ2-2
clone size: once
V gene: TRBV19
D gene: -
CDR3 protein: CASSIPPVGELFF
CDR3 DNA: TGTGCCAGTAGTATTCCACCAGTGGGGGAGCTGTTTTTT

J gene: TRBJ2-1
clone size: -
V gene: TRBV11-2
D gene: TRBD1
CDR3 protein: CASSPSTGAWDEQFF
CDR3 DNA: TGTGCCAGCAGCCCATCGACAGGGGCGTGGGATGAGCAGTTCTTC

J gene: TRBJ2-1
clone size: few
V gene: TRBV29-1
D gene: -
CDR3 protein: CSVIAASMKQFF
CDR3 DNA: TGCAGCGTAATTGCTGCATCAATGAAGCAGTTCTTC

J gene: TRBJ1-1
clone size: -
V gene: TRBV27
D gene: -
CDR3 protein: CASSNVNTEAFF
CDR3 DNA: TGTGCCAGCAGTAACGTGAACACTGAAGCTTTCTTT

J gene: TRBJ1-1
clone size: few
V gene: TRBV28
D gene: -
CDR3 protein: CASSFSVKRTEAFF
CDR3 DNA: TGTGCCAGCAGTTTTAGCGTCAAGAGGACTGAAGCTTTCTTT

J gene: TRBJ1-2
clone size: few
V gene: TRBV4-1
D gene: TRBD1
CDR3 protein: CASSPGGQAPYYGYTF
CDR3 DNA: TGCGCCAGCAGCCCCGGGGGACAGGCGCCCTATTATGGCTACACCTTC

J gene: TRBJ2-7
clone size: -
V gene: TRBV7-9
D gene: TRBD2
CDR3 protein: CASSFGTSGKGLDF
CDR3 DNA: TGTGCCAGCAGCTTCGGGACTAGCGGGAAGGGATTGGACTTC

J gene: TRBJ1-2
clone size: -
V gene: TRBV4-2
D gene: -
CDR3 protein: CASSQGPRRTDNHGYTF
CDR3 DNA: TGTGCCAGCAGCCAAGGTCCGCGCAGAACCGATAATCATGGCTACACCTTC

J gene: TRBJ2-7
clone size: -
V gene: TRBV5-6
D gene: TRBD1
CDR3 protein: CASSLFETGSSYEQYF
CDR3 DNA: TGTGCCAGCAGCTTATTTGAGACAGGGAGCTCCTACGAGCAGTACTTC

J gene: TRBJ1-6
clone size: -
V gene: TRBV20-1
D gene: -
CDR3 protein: CSAPGSESYNSPLHF
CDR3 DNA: TGCAGTGCTCCAGGGTCCGAGTCCTATAATTCACCCCTCCACTTT

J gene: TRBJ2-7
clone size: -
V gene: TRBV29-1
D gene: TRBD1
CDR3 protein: CSGRQGADEQYF
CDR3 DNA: TGCAGCGGCCGACAGGGGGCCGACGAGCAGTACTTC

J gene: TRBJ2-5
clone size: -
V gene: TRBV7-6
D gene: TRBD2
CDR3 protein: CASSPEGGLAGQETQYF
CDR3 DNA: TGTGCCAGCAGCCCCGAGGGGGGACTAGCGGGACAAGAGACCCAGTACTTC

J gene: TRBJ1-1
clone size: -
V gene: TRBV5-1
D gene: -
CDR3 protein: CASSLGEGPTEAFF
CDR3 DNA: TGCGCCAGCAGCTTGGGGGAGGGGCCCACTGAAGCTTTCTTT

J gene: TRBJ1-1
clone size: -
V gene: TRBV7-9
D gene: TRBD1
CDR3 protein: CASSPWTGGNTEAFF
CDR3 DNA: TGTGCCAGCAGCCCATGGACAGGGGGAAATACTGAAGCTTTCTTT

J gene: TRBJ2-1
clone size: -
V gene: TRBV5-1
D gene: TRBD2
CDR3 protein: CASSWGGGGAYNEQFF
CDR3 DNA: TGCGCCAGCAGCTGGGGCGGGGGAGGCGCCTACAATGAGCAGTTCTTC

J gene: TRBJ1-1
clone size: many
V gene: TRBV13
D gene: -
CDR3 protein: CASSGAPEAFF
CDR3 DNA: TGTGCCAGCAGTGGGGCCCCTGAAGCTTTCTTT

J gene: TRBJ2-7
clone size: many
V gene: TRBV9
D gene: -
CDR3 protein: CASSRDGSYEQYF
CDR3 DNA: TGTGCCAGCAGCCGGGACGGATCCTACGAGCAGTACTTC

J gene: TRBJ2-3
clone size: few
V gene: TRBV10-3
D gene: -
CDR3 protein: CAISESWEGGDTQYF
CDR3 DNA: TGTGCCATCAGTGAGTCTTGGGAGGGGGGAGATACGCAGTATTTT

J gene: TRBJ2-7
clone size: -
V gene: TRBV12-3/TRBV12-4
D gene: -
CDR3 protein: CASSLREISYEQYF
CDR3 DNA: TGTGCCAGCAGTTTGCGGGAAATCTCCTACGAGCAGTACTTC

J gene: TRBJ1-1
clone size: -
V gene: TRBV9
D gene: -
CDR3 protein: CASSELTNTEAFF
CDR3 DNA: TGTGCCAGCAGCGAGCTAACGAACACTGAAGCTTTCTTT

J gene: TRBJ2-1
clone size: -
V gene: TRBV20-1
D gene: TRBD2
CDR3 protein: CSASNGRGTNEQFF
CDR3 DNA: TGCAGTGCTAGCAACGGGAGGGGAACCAATGAGCAGTTCTTC

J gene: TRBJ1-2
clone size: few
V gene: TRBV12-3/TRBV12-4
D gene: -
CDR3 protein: CASSFTTPYGYTF
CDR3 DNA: TGTGCCAGCAGTTTCACCACCCCCTATGGCTACACCTTC

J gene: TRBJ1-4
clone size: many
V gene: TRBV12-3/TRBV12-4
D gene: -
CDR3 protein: CASSSNLGPGEKLFF
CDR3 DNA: TGTGCCAGCAGTTCCAACCTTGGACCTGGCGAAAAACTGTTTTTT

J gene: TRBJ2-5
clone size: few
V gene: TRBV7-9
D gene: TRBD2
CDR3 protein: CASSLAWGGEETQYF
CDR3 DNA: TGTGCCAGCAGCTTAGCCTGGGGGGGTGAAGAGACCCAGTACTTC

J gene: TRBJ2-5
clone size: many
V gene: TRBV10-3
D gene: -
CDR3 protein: CAISDSDSSARETQYF
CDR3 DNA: TGTGCCATCAGTGATAGTGACAGTAGCGCGCGAGAGACCCAGTACTTC

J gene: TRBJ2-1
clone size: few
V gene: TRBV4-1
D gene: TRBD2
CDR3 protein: CASSGGTRGFSSYNEQFF
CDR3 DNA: TGCGCCAGCAGCGGCGGGACTAGAGGGTTTAGCTCCTACAATGAGCAGTTCTTC

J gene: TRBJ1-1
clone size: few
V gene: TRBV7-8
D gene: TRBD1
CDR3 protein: CASSFLGTGRTEAFF
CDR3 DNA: TGTGCCAGCAGCTTTTTAGGGACAGGGCGAACTGAAGCTTTCTTT

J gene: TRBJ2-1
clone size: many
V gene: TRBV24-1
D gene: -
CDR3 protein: CATSPSQMTDLGNEQFF
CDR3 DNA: TGTGCCACCAGTCCCTCCCAAATGACGGATTTGGGCAATGAGCAGTTCTTC

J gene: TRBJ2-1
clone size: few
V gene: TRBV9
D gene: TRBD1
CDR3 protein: CASSVPRQGGEQFF
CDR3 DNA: TGTGCCAGCAGCGTCCCTAGACAGGGGGGTGAGCAGTTCTTC

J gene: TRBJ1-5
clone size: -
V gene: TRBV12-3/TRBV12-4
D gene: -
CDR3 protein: CASSVGDSNQPQHF
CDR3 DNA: TGTGCCAGCAGTGTGGGGGATAGCAATCAGCCCCAGCATTTT

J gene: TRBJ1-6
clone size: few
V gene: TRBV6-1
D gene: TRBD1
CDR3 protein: CATSEGASSPLHF
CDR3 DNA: TGTGCCACCAGTGAGGGGGCGAGTTCACCCCTCCACTTT